Listed below are T cell receptor beta chains from one sample, sequenced in a study of blood T cell repertoires in COVID-19. The data were produced by immunoSEQ multiplex PCR, yet TCRdb's version contains in-frame clones alone and is incomplete. Of about 170,000 clones in the sample, 70% to 85% were seen once. Sequencing was carried out using PBMCs or T cells enriched from blood (not recorded which). Receptors originate from a woman aged 70-85 years in a cohort exposed to, infected with or recovered from COVID-19 (not recorded which). The CDR3 runs from the conserved cysteine through the conserved F or W. A D gene is named only where the DNA matches it firmly. Part of the rows lack a size; the others show once, few, many or a class for expanded clones.

j_gene | v_gene | d_gene | abundance | CDR3nt | CDR3aa
TRBJ2-5 | TRBV19 | TRBD1 | NA | TGTGCCAGTAGTCCCGGACAGGTCCAAGAGACCCAGTACTTC | CASSPGQVQETQYF
TRBJ1-5 | TRBV5-1 | NA | few | TGCGCCAGCAGCCCAGCCCCGCAGAGGGGCAATCAGCCCCAGCATTTT | CASSPAPQRGNQPQHF
TRBJ2-1 | TRBV28 | NA | NA | TGTGCCAGCACCAAGGGTGGGGGGAATGAGCAGTTCTTC | CASTKGGGNEQFF
TRBJ2-7 | TRBV4-2 | NA | NA | TGTGCCAGCAGCCAAGACGGGTGGCAGGGATCCTACGAGCAGTACTTC | CASSQDGWQGSYEQYF
TRBJ2-1 | TRBV19 | NA | NA | TGTGCCAGTAGGCAAGGGGAGCGGCGGGGCAATGAGCAGTTCTTC | CASRQGERRGNEQFF
TRBJ1-2 | TRBV6-5 | TRBD1 | NA | TGTGCCAGCAGTATGACAGGGACTTATGGCTACACCTTC | CASSMTGTYGYTF
TRBJ2-1 | TRBV27 | NA | NA | TGTGCCAGCAGTTTATCTTCCATTAGCTCCTACAATGAGCAGTTCTTC | CASSLSSISSYNEQFF
TRBJ2-1 | TRBV9 | TRBD2 | once | TGTGCCAGCAGCGTAGCTCGACTAGCGGGAGATAGTGAGCAGTTCTTC | CASSVARLAGDSEQFF
TRBJ2-6 | TRBV19 | TRBD1 | NA | TGTGCCAGTAGTATGACAGGGGGGAGGACTGGGGCCAACGTCCTGACTTTC | CASSMTGGRTGANVLTF
TRBJ1-1 | TRBV7-3 | TRBD1 | NA | TGTGCCAGCAGCTTGGGACAGGGGGCTGAAGCTTTCTTT | CASSLGQGAEAFF
TRBJ1-5 | TRBV5-8 | TRBD1 | NA | TGTGCCAGCACGCCCGGGACAGAAAATCAGCCCCAGCATTTT | CASTPGTENQPQHF
TRBJ2-1 | TRBV21-1 | NA | NA | TGTGCCAGCAGCAAAGCAGGACAGCCCTGTTCAAACAATGAGCAGTTCTTC | CASSKAGQPCSNNEQFF
TRBJ1-1 | TRBV7-2 | NA | NA | TGTGCCAGCAGCTTAGGCAGGGCCACTGAAGCTTTCTTT | CASSLGRATEAFF
TRBJ1-2 | TRBV9 | TRBD1 | few | TGTGCCAGCAGCGTAACCGGGACAGGGGCCTATGGCTACACCTTC | CASSVTGTGAYGYTF
TRBJ2-7 | TRBV7-9 | NA | NA | TGTGCCAGCAGCTCCCCCCGACGCGGGGGCACCGTGATCGAGCAGTACTTC | CASSSPRRGGTVIEQYF
TRBJ2-1 | TRBV3-1/TRBV3-2 | NA | NA | TGTGCCAGCAGCCAGTCCTTCCTAGGGGCGGGGCTCGATGGGTGCAATGAGCAGTTCTTC | CASSQSFLGAGLDGCNEQFF
TRBJ1-5 | TRBV5-4 | NA | NA | TGTGCCAGCAGCCGCGACAGCCAGCCCCAGCATTTT | CASSRDSQPQHF
TRBJ1-6 | TRBV10-1 | TRBD1 | NA | TGCGCCAGCAAGACAGGGACCCTTTCACCCCTCCACTTT | CASKTGTLSPLHF
TRBJ1-4 | TRBV7-8 | TRBD1 | once | TGTGCCAGCAGTTGGACAGGGGGCGGGATCGGTGAAAAACTGTTTTTT | CASSWTGGGIGEKLFF
TRBJ2-1 | TRBV5-1 | NA | few | TGCGCCAGCAGCTTGGTGGCAGTCAGCTCCTACAATGAGCAGTTCTTC | CASSLVAVSSYNEQFF
TRBJ2-7 | TRBV6-2/TRBV6-3 | NA | NA | TGTGCCAGCAGTTACTGGCAAAGGAGCTCCTACGAGCAGTACTTC | CASSYWQRSSYEQYF
TRBJ2-1 | TRBV5-1 | TRBD2 | once | TGCGCCAGCAGCCTCGGACTAGTTGGGTCCAGTTGGCAGTTCTTC | CASSLGLVGSSWQFF
TRBJ2-1 | TRBV27 | NA | NA | TGTGCCAGCATAGGGTTTCTAGGGGGTTACAATGAGCAGTTCTTC | CASIGFLGGYNEQFF
TRBJ2-3 | TRBV29-1 | NA | NA | TGCAGCGTTGTAGTCGGCGGGGATACGCAGTATTTT | CSVVVGGDTQYF
TRBJ2-1 | TRBV12-5 | TRBD1 | NA | TGTGCTAGTGGATCCGGACAGGGCTATGATGAGCAGTTCTTC | CASGSGQGYDEQFF
TRBJ1-5 | TRBV24-1 | TRBD1 | NA | TGTGCCACCAGTGATTTATTCCAGGAGGGGACAGCCACCGGTAAGAATCGTCGGCCCCAGCATTTT | CATSDLFQEGTATGKNRRPQHF